This T cell receptor (beta chain) was captured in a study of blood T cell repertoires in COVID-19. At the level of the study: Whether acute or convalescent, the COVID-19 samples came from the United States, Italy and Spain.

This CDR3 is built from 14 residues. Looked up from germline, CDR1 is SGHRS and CDR2 is YFSETQ. V was pared by 2 bases and J by 7 bases, with 16 bases between. Profiling relied on immunoSEQ multiplex PCR, and the TCRdb table lists in-frame clones only, not all of them. The data contain 89,000 or so clones, approximately 81% of them singletons. This clonotype originated in a man older than 75 with acute or convalescent COVID-19. Sequenced sample: peripheral blood. This rearrangement joins TRBV5-1 to TRBJ2-7, with D perhaps TRBD2 (5 bases). In DNA form, the CDR3 reads TGCGCCAGCAGCTTAGCGAGGGAACGAGGGGAGCAGTACTTC. It yields the protein CASSLARERGEQYF. Variable domain in full (rest from reference TRBV5-1 and TRBJ2-7): KAGVTQTPRYLIKTRGQQVTLSCSPISGHRSVSWYQQTPGQGLQFLFEYFSETQRNKGNFPGRFSGRQFSNSRSEMNVSTLELGDSALYLCASSLARERGEQYFGPGTRLTVT.